This TCR beta chain derives from a study of T cell responses to AZD1222 COVID-19 vaccine. General observations from the study: Along spike, vaccine-associated CD4 TCRs were found throughout, with dominance at 160-218 and 743-854. A reported finding is that nearly half of spike-specific TCRs target unmutated variant regions. Donors in the cohort were predominantly white British and more often female, and clonal diversity was possibly underestimated.

This table comes from immunoSEQ multiplex PCR, and its TCRdb copy is limited to in-frame clones, with some not included. The data hold 120,000 or so clones, with 80% to 90% observed a single time. As regards this clone: The antigen is unknown.

The CDR3 is made up of 13 amino acids. The germline V and J ends were trimmed by 4 bases and 7 bases, with 10 bases remaining between them. The germline gives CDR1 SEHNR, CDR2 FQNEAQ (reference sequence). The chain joins TRBV7-9 to TRBJ1-4; D is undetermined. Specimen: peripheral blood, collected 28 days after the second AZD1222 dose. This TCR derives from an adult who received the AZD1222 COVID-19 vaccine. CDR3 amino acids: CASSSPGGEKLFF. Here the CDR3 DNA reads TGTGCCAGCAGCTCACCAGGTGGTGAAAAACTGTTTTTT. Complete variable domain (other parts from reference TRBV7-9 and TRBJ1-4): DTGVSQNPRHKITKRGQNVTFRCDPISEHNRLYWYRQTLGQGPEFLTYFQNEAQLEKSRLLSDRFSAERPKGSFSTLEIQRTEQGDSAMYLCASSSPGGEKLFFGSGTQLSVL.